This T cell receptor beta chain was documented in a study of identical twins. TCRdb processed the 5' RACE reads anew with MiXCR; each CDR3 protein has one entry. In the table there are 1,800,000 or so distinct CDR3 sequences, about 32% of which are singletons. This TCR was recovered from a newborn girl in good health. Sequencing input: cord blood.

CDR3 residues: CASSIGHLSYEQYF. CDR3 bases: TGTGCCAGCAGCATCGGACACCTTTCCTACGAGCAGTACTTC. V and J are TRBV11-2 and TRBJ2-7, with a weak D call TRBD1 (5 bases). V dropped 5 bases and J dropped 1 base, with 12 bases sitting between them. This CDR3 has 14 residues. Germline CDR1 SGHAT, CDR2 FQNNGV.